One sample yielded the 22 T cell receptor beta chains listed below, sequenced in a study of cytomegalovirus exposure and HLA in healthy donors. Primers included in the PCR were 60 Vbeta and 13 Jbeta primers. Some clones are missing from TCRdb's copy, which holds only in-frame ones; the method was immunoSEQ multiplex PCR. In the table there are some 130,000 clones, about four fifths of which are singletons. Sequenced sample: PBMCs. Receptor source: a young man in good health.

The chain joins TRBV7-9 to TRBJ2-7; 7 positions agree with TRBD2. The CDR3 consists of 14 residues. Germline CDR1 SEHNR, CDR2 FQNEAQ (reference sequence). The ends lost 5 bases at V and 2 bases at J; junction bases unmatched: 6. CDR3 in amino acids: CASSLSGPTYEQYF. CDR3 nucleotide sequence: TGTGCCAGCAGCCTTAGCGGGCCAACCTACGAGCAGTACTTC. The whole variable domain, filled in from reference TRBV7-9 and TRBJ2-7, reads DTGVSQNPRHKITKRGQNVTFRCDPISEHNRLYWYRQTLGQGPEFLTYFQNEAQLEKSRLLSDRFSAERPKGSFSTLEIQRTEQGDSAMYLCASSLSGPTYEQYFGPGTRLTVT.

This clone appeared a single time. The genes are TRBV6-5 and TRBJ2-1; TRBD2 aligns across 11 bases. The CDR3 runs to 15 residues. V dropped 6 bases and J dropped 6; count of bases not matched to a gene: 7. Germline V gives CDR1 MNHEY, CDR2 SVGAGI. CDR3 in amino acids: CASSLAGGPLNEQFF. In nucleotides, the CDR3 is TGTGCCAGCAGCTTAGCGGGAGGGCCGCTCAATGAGCAGTTCTTC.

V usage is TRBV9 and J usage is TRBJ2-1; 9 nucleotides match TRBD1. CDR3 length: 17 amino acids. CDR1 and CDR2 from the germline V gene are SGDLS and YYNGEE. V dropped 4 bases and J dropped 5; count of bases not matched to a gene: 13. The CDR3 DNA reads TGTGCCAGCAGCCCGCGACTAGGGACAGGGCCCCACAATGAGCAGTTCTTC. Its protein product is CASSPRLGTGPHNEQFF. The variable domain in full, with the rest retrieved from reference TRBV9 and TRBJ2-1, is DSGVTQTPKHLITATGQRVTLRCSPRSGDLSVYWYQQSLDQGLQFLIQYYNGEERAKGNILERFSAQQFPDLHSELNLSSLELGDSALYFCASSPRLGTGPHNEQFFGPGTRLTVL.

CDR3 DNA sequence: TGTGCCAGCAGCTCCGTGGACAGGGGAACCAATGAGCAGTTCTTC. Its translation: CASSSVDRGTNEQFF. The chain couples TRBV11-3 to TRBJ2-1, with 9 positions matching TRBD1. Germline trimming cut 4 bases from V and 6 bases from J; bases unmatched to any gene: 7. Looked up from germline, CDR1 is SGHNT and CDR2 is YENEEA. This CDR3 is built from 15 residues.

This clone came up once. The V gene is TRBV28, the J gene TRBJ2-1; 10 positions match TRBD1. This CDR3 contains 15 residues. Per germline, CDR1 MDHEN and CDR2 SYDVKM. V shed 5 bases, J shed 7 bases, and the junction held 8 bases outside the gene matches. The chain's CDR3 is CASSLDRGFWNEQFF. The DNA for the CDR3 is TGTGCCAGCAGTCTGGACAGGGGGTTTTGGAATGAGCAGTTCTTC.

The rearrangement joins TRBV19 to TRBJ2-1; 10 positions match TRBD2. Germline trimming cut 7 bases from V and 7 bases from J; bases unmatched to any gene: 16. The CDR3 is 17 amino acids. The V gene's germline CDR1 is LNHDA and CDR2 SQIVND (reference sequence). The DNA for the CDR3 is TGTGCCAGTACCCCGAGCCCCCTAGCGGGAGCGCAGAATGAGCAGTTCTTC. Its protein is CASTPSPLAGAQNEQFF.

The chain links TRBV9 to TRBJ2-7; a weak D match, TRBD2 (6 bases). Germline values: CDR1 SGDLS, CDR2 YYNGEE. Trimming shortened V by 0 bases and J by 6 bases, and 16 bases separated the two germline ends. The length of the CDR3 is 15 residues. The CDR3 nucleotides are TGTGCCAGCAGCGTAGCCCTGGGGACTGAGGGCGAGCAGTACTTC. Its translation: CASSVALGTEGEQYF.

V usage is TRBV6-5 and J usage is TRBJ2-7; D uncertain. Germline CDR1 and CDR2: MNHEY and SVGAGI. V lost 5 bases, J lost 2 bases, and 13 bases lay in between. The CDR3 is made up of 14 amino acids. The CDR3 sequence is CASSEITATYEQYF. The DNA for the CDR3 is TGTGCCAGCAGTGAAATCACAGCCACCTACGAGCAGTACTTC.

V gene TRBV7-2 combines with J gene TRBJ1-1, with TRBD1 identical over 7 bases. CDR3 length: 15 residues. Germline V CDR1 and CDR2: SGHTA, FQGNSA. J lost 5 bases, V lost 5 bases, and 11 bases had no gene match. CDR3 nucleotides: TGTGCCAGCAGCCAGCAGACAGGGAGATTGACTGAAGCTTTCTTT. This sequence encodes CASSQQTGRLTEAFF.

CDR3 amino acids: CAWSPGDGYTF. In DNA, the CDR3 is TGTGCCTGGAGTCCGGGGGATGGCTACACCTTC. The rearrangement links TRBV30 to TRBJ1-2; a weak D match, TRBD1 (5 bases). V lost 2 bases, J lost 6 bases, and 7 bases lay in between. This CDR3 comprises 11 residues. Germline loops: CDR1 GTSNPN, CDR2 SVGIG (reference sequence). Together with reference TRBV30 and TRBJ1-2, the CDR3 gives the full variable domain: SQTIHQWPATLVQPVGSPLSLECTVEGTSNPNLYWYRQAAGRGLQLLFYSVGIGQISSEVPQNLSASRPQDRQFILSSKKLLLSDSGFYLCAWSPGDGYTFGSGTRLTVV.

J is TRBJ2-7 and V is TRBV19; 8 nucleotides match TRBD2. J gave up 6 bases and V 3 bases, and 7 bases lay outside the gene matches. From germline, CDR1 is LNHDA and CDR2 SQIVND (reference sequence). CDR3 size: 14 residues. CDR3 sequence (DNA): TGTGCCAGTAGTATTGTAGCGGGGTCGGGCGAGCAGTACTTC. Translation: CASSIVAGSGEQYF.

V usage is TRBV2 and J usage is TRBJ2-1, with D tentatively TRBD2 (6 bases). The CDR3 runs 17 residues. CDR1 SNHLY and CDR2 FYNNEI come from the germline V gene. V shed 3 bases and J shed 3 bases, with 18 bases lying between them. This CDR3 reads CASSDNAGFGLYNEQFF. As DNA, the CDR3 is TGTGCCAGCAGTGATAACGCGGGATTTGGTCTCTACAATGAGCAGTTCTTC.

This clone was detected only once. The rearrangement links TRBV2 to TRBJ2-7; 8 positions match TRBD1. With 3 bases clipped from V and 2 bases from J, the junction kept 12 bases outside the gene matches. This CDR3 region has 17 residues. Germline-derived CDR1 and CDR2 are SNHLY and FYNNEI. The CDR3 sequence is CASSEAWGQAMPYEQYF. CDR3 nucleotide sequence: TGTGCCAGCAGTGAGGCCTGGGGACAGGCTATGCCCTACGAGCAGTACTTC.

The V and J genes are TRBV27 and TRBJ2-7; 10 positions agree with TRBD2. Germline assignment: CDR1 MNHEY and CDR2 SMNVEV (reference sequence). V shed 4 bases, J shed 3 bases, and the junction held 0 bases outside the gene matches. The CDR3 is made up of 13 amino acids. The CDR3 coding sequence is TGTGCCAGCAGTTCTAGCGGGAGCTACGAGCAGTACTTC. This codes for CASSSSGSYEQYF.

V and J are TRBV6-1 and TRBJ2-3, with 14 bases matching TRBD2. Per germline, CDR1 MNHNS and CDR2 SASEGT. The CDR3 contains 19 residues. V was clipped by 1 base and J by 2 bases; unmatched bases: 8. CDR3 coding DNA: TGTGCCAGCAGTGAAGTCTCAGGACTAGCGGGAGGATACACAGATACGCAGTATTTT. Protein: CASSEVSGLAGGYTDTQYF.

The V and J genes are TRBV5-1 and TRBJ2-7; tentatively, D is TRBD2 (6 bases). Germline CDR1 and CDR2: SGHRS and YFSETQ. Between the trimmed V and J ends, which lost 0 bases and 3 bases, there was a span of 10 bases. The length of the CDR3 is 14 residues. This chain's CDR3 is CASSLDGSFYEQYF. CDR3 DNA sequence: TGCGCCAGCAGCTTGGACGGGAGCTTCTACGAGCAGTACTTC.

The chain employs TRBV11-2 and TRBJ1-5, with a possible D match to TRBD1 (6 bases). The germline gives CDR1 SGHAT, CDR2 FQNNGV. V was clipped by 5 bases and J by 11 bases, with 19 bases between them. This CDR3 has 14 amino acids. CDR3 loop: CASSDRQAARAQHF. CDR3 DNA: TGTGCCAGCAGCGATCGACAGGCCGCTCGGGCCCAGCATTTT.

In nucleotides, the CDR3 is TGTGCCAGTAGCCCGACTGATGATCAGCCCCAGCATTTT. Its translation: CASSPTDDQPQHF. This chain connects TRBV19 to TRBJ1-5; D not resolved. V lost 6 bases and J 5 bases, leaving 11 bases between the germline ends. The CDR3 extends over 13 amino acids. CDR1 and CDR2 from the germline V gene are LNHDA and SQIVND (reference sequence).

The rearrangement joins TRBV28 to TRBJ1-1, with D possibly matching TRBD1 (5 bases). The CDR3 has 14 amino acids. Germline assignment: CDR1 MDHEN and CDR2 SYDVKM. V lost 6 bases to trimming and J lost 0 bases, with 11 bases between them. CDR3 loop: CASSLARVNTEAFF. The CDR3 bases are TGTGCCAGCAGCCTGGCCAGGGTGAACACTGAAGCTTTCTTT.

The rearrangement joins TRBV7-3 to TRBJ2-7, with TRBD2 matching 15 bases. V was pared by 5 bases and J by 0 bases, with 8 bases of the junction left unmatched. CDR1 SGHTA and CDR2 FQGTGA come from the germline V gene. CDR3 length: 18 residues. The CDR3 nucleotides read TGTGCCAGCAGCCAAGGACTAGCGGGAGGGTTGGGCTCCTACGAGCAGTACTTC. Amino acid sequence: CASSQGLAGGLGSYEQYF.

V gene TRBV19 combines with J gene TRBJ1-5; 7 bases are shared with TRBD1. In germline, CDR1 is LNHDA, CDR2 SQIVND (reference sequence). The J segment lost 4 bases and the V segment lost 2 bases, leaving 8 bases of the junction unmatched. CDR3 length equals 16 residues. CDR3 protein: CASSIIRAGGNQPQHF. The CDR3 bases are TGTGCCAGTAGTATAATCAGGGCAGGGGGTAATCAGCCCCAGCATTTT. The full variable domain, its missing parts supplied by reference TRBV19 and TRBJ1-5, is DGGITQSPKYLFRKEGQNVTLSCEQNLNHDAMYWYRQDPGQGLRLIYYSQIVNDFQKGDIAEGYSVSREKKESFPLTVTSAQKNPTAFYLCASSIIRAGGNQPQHFGDGTRLSIL.

CDR3 in amino acids: CASSVIQAPNTEAFF. Written as DNA, the CDR3 is TGTGCCAGTAGTGTGATACAGGCACCGAACACTGAAGCTTTCTTT. The chain links TRBV19 to TRBJ1-1; a possible D gene is TRBD1 (5 bases). CDR3 length: 15 residues. In germline, CDR1 is LNHDA, CDR2 SQIVND (reference sequence). Trimming removed 5 bases from V and 1 base from J, with 14 bases in between.